This TCR beta chain came from a study of control samples from healthy donors and cancer patients. Libraries were prepared by immunoSEQ multiplex PCR; TCRdb keeps only in-frame clonotypes and omits some of them. The table has 200,000 to 250,000 clones, roughly 94% seen once. This clonotype was obtained from a man aged 50 or older in good health. Material for sequencing was blood.

The CDR3 DNA sequence: TGTGCCAGCAGCTTAGCAGCTAGCGGGGGCAAAAACATTCAGTACTTC. Amino acids: CASSLAASGGKNIQYF. The chain employs TRBV7-2 and TRBJ2-4; 10 nucleotides line up with TRBD2. CDR1 is SGHTA, CDR2 FQGNSA, per germline. CDR3 length: 16 residues. Germline trimming cut 0 bases from V and 3 bases from J; bases unmatched to any gene: 2.